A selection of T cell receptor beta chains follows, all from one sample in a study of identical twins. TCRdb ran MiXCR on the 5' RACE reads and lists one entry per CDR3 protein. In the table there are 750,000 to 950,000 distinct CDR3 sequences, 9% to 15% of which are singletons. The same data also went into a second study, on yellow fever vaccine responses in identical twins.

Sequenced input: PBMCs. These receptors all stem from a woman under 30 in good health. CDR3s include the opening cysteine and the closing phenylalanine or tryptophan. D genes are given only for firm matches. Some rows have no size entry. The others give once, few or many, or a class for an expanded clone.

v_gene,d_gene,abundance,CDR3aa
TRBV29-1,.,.,CSVGGFKNEQFF
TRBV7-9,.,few,CASSPGSTGLQGEKLFF
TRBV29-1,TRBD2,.,CSVELAANTYNEQFF
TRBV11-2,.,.,CASSLPGLGTEAFF
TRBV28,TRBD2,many,CASSFPYGLAQTDTQYF
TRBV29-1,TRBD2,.,CSVAIYGTSVNEQFF
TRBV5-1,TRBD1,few,CASSAGTGSSYEQYF
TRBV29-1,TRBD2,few,CSVETHIREGRYEQYF
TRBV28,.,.,CANSLVDEQFF
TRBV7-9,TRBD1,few,CASSLTGEAGELFF
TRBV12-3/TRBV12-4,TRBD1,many,CASRTRTGENTEAFF
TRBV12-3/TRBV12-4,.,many,CASSLGDISNQPQHF
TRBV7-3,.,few,CASSLLGSRSYNEQFF
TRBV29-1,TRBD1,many,CSVWTGIYGYTF
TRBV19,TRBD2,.,CASSITGGVYNEQFF
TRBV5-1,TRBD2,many,CASSPIAGGLFHNEQFF
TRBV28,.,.,CASSLGRSGKNIQYF
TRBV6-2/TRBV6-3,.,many,CASSYSGYFSYNEQFF
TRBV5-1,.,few,CASSEARGLDTQYF
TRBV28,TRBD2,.,CASSSSGTSGIYEQYF
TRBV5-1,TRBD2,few,CASSLGSSGVPETQYF
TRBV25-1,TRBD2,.,CASSLRGASGANEQFF
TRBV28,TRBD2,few,CASSLFLRPSGGAGYEQFF
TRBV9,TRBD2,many,CASSVGASGRAGETQYF
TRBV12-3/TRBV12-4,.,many,CASSSLGAGEQYF
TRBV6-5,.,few,CASSYPNGGYTF
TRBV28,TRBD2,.,CASTLSGLQETQYF
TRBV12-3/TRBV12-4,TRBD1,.,CASSFLQGAPGANVLTF
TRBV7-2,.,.,CASSSFLLNYGYTF
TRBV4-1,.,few,CASSQDYYSNQPQHF
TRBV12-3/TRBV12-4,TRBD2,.,CASRVTSGVKNIQYF
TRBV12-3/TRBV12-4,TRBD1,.,CASSFAGGNTDTQYF
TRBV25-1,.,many,CASSESGGPYGYTF
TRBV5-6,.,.,CASSLGPRAGINIQYF
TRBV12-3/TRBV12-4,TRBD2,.,CASRLAGGYNNEQFF
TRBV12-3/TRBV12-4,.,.,CASSLRLVGEETQYF
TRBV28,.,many,CASTGSSYNSPLHF
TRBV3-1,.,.,CASSQGIRLGGELFF
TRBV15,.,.,CATSRARYQSGELFF
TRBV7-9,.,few,CASSNLDSYNEQFF
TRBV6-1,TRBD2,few,CASSNRGTSGLYEQYF
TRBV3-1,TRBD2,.,CASSQGISSGGGPYNEQFF
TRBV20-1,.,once,CSPLKERDTQYF